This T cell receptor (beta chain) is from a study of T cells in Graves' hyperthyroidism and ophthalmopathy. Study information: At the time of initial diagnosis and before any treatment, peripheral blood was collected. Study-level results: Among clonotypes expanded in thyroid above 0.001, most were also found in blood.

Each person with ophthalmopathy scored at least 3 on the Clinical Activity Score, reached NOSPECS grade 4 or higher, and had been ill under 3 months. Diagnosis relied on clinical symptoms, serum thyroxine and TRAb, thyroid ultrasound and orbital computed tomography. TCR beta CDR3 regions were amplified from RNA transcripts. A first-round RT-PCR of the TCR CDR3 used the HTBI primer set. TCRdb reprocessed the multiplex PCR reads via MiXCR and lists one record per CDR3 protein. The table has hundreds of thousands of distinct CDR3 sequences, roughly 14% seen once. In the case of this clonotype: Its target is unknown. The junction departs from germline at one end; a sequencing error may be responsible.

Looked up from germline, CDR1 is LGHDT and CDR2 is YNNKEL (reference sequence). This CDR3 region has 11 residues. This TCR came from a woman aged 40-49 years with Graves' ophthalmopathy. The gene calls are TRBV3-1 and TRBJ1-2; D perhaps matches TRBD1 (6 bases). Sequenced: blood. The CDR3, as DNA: TGTGCCAGCAGCCTTGGGACACGACATTTTTTC. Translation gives CASSLGTRHFF. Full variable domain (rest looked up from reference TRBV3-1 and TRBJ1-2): DTAVSQTPKYLVTQMGNDKSIKCEQNLGHDTMYWYKQDSKKFLKIMFSYNNKELIINETVPNRFSPKSPDKAHLNLHINSLELGDSAVYFCASSLGTRHFFGSGTRLTVV.